This TCR beta chain was identified in a study of CD8 T cells in Susac syndrome. CD8+ and CD4+ T cells taken from blood had their TCR beta sequenced. Treatment-naive patients with stable or active relapsing-remitting disease were the multiple sclerosis controls. With random hexamers, reverse transcription was performed on about 0.5 to 1 ug of RNA. TCRdb used MiXCR to reprocess the immunoSEQ multiplex PCR reads, holding one entry per CDR3 protein. The sample yields fewer than 350,000 distinct CDR3 sequences, around 90% seen once. V was pared by 3 bases and J by 0 bases, with 10 bases between. This CDR3 is 15 amino acids long. Study outcomes and limitations: The study admitted that it had a relatively small number of individuals in its TCR sequencing and HLA analysis.

As concerns this clonotype: Its target is unknown.

The sample comprised CD4+ T cells from PBMCs. This sequence originates from a human donor with multiple sclerosis. This rearrangement joins TRBV12-3 or TRBV12-4 to TRBJ2-3; no clear D. CDR3 bases: TGTGCCAGCAGTTTGGTAACCACCAGCACAGATACGCAGTATTTT. Its protein is CASSLVTTSTDTQYF.